The subject of this entry is one T cell receptor beta chain. The V gene's germline CDR1 is MDHEN and CDR2 SYDVKM. The CDR3 spans 13 residues. V was pared by 4 bases and J by 5 bases, with 2 bases of the junction left unmatched. The authors reverse transcribed roughly 0.45 to 1 ug RNA with random hexamers. TCRdb re-analysed the immunoSEQ multiplex PCR reads in MiXCR, keeping a single row per CDR3 protein. The sample holds nearly 25,000 distinct CDR3 sequences, 93% seen once. This sample was included in a study of CD8 T cells in Susac syndrome. This receptor was identified in a human donor with Susac syndrome. V gene TRBV28 combines with J gene TRBJ2-5; 9 bases align to TRBD1. The sequenced sample consisted of CD8+ T cells from PBMCs. The CDR3 nucleotides read TGTGCCAGCAGTTCTGGACAGGGGGAGACCCAGTACTTC. Protein: CASSSGQGETQYF.